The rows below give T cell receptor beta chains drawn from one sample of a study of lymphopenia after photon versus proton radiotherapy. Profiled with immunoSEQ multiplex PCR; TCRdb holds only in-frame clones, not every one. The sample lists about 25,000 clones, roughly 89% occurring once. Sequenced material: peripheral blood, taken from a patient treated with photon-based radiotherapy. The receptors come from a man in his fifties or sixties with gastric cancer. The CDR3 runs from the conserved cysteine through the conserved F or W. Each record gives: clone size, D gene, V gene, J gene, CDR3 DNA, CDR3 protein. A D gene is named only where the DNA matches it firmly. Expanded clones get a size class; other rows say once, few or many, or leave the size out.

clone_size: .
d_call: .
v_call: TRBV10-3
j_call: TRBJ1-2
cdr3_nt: TGTGCCATCAGGGAACGAGCTGACTATGGCTACACCTTT
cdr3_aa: CAIRERADYGYTF

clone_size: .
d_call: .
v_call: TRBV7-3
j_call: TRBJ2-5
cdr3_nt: TGTGCCAGCAGCTTATCGGGTTATCAGGAGACAGAGACCCAGTACTTC
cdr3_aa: CASSLSGYQETETQYF

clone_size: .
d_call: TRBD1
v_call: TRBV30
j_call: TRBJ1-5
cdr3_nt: TGTGCCTGGAGTGTGACAGGGGGCAATCAGCCCCAGCATTTT
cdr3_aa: CAWSVTGGNQPQHF

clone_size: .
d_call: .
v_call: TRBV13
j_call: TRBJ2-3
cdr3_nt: TGTGCCAGCAGCTTAGTACGAGGGACTAGCACAGATACGCAGTATTTT
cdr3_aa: CASSLVRGTSTDTQYF

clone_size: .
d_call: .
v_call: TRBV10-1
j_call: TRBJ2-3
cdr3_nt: TGCGCCAGCAATCCAGAGGGGGAGACAGATACGCAGTATTTT
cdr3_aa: CASNPEGETDTQYF

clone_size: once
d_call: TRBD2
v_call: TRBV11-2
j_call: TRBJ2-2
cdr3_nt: TGTGCCAGCAGCTCGCTGGGGGGGTCAGGGGAGCTGTTTTTT
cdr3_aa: CASSSLGGSGELFF

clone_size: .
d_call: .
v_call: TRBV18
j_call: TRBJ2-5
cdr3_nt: TGTGCCAGCGGGGCGGGAGAGACCCAGTACTTC
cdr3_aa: CASGAGETQYF

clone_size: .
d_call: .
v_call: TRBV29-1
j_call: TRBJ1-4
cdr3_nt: TGCAGCGTTGAGAGAACAGGGATAAATGAAAAACTGTTTTTT
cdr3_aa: CSVERTGINEKLFF

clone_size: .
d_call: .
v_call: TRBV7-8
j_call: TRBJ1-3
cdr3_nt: TGTGCCAGCAGCTTAGCGGGGAGACTTGGAAACACCATATATTTT
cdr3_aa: CASSLAGRLGNTIYF

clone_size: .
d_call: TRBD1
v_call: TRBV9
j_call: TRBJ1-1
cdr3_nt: TGTGCCAGCAGCCCAAGATCAGGGGGCGAATTTGAAGCTTTCTTT
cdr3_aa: CASSPRSGGEFEAFF

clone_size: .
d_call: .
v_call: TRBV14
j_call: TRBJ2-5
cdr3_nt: TGTGCCAGCAGCCAAGATCGGTGGCTTCAAGAGACCCAGTACTTC
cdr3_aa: CASSQDRWLQETQYF

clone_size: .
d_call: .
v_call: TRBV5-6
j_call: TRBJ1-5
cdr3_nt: TGTGCCAGCAGCTTGGCAACGTTGCGACAGCCCCAGCATTTT
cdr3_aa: CASSLATLRQPQHF

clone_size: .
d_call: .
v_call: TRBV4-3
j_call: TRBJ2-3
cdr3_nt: TGCGCCAGCAGCCAAGCTTGGACTCCTATCAGTACGCAGTATTTT
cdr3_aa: CASSQAWTPISTQYF

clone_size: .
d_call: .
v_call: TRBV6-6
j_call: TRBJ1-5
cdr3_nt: TGTGCCAGCAGCGACTTAGGGGATCAGCCCCAGCATTTT
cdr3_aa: CASSDLGDQPQHF

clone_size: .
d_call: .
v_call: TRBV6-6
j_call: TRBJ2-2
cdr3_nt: TGTGCCAGCAGTTACTCGGGTATGCGGGAGCTGTTTTTT
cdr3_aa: CASSYSGMRELFF

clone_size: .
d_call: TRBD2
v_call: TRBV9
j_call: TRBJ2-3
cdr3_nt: TGTGCCAGCAGCGACCCCCAGCGGGGGGGCAAGTATTTT
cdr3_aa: CASSDPQRGGKYF

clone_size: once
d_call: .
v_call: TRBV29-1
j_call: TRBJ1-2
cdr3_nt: TGCAGCGTTTTACAGGGAATTAACTATGGCTACACCTTC
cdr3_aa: CSVLQGINYGYTF

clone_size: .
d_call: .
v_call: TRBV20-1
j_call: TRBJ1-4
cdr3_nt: TGCAGTTCCTCGAGGGGTGAAAAACTGTTTTTT
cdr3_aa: CSSSRGEKLFF

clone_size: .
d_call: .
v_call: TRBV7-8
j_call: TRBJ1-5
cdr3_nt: TGTGCCAGCAGCTTGGGGAGCTGGGGCAATCAGCCCCAGCATTTT
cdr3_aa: CASSLGSWGNQPQHF

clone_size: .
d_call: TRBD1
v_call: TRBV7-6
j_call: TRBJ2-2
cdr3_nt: TGTGCCAGCAGCTTAAGGACAGGGAACACCGGGGAGCTGTTTTTT
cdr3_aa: CASSLRTGNTGELFF

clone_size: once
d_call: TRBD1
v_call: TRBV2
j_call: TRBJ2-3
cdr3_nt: TGTGCCAGCAGTGAATGGGGGACAGCTAACACAGATACGCAGTATTTT
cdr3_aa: CASSEWGTANTDTQYF

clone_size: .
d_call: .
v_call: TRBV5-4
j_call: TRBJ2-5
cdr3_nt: TGTGCCAGCAGCTCGCGAGAGACCCAGTACTTC
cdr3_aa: CASSSRETQYF

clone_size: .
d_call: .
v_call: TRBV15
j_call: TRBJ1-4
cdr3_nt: TGTGCCACCAGCAGAGATCAGGGCAGGGAGGGCGAAAAACTGTTTTTT
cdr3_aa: CATSRDQGREGEKLFF

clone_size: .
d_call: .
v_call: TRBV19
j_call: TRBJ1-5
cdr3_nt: TGTGCCAGTAGTATGTTGAGCAATCAGCCCCAGCATTTT
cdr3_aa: CASSMLSNQPQHF

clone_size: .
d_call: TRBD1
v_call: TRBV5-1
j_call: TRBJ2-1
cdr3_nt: TGCGCCAGCAGCTTGGCCATAAACAGGGGACCCGACTCCTACAATGAGCAGTTCTTC
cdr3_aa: CASSLAINRGPDSYNEQFF

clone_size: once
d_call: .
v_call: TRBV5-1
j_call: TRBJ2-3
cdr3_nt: TGCGCCAGCAGCGAAGGACGGTCAGATACGCAGTATTTT
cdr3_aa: CASSEGRSDTQYF

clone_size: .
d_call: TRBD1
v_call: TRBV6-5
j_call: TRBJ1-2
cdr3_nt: TGTGCCAGCAGTTATACAGGGGCGGCCTATGGCTACACCTTC
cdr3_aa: CASSYTGAAYGYTF

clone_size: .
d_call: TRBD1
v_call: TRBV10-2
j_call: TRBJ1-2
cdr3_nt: TGCGCCAGCAGTGACCCGGGACAGGGGAACTATGGCTACACCTTC
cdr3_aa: CASSDPGQGNYGYTF

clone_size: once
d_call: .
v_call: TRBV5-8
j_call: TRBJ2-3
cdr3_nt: TGTGCCAGCAGCCTTAGCCGGGGGATCACAGATACGCAGTATTTT
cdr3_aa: CASSLSRGITDTQYF

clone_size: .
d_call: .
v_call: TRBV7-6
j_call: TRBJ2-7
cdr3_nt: TGTGCCAGCAGCCCGCCAGGGTCATGGGGCTACGAGCAGTACTTC
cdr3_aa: CASSPPGSWGYEQYF

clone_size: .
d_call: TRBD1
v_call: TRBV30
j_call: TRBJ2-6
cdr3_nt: TGTGCCTCAACGATAACCCGGGACAGGGGGTTTCTATCTGGGGCCAACGTCCTGACTTTC
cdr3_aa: CASTITRDRGFLSGANVLTF

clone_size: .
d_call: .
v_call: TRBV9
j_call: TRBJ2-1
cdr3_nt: TGTGCCAGCAGCTCCCCTCTGAGGGCAGCCAACAATGAGCAGTTCTTC
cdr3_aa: CASSSPLRAANNEQFF

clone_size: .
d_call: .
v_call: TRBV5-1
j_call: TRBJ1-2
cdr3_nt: TGCGCCAGCAGCTTGGTCTCCCCCGGGACAAACTCCTATGGCTACACCTTC
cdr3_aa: CASSLVSPGTNSYGYTF

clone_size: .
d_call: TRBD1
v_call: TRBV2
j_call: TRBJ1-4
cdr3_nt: TGTGCCAGCAGTGAATACCCTGCCGGGACAGTAGACCGAAAACTGTTTTTT
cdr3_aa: CASSEYPAGTVDRKLFF

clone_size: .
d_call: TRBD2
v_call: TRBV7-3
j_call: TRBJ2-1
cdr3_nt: TGTGCCAGCAGCTTAGTCGGGGGGACCTACAATGAGCAGTTCTTC
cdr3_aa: CASSLVGGTYNEQFF

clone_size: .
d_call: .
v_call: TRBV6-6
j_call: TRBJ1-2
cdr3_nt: TGTGCCAGCAGCAACCCCGAATATGGCTACACCTTC
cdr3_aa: CASSNPEYGYTF

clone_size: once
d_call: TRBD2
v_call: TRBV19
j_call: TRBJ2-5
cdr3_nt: TGTGCCAGTAGTATAGGGGTTAGCGGGGGGGTAGAGACCCAGTACTTC
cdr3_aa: CASSIGVSGGVETQYF

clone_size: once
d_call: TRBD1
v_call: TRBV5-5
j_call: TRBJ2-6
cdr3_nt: TGTGCCAGCAGCTTGGTCGGACAGGGGTCCGGGGCCAACGTCCTGACTTTC
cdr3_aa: CASSLVGQGSGANVLTF

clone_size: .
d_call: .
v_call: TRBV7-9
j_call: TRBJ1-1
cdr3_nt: TGTGCCAGCAGCTTACTGGGGAACACTGAAGCTTTCTTT
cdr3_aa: CASSLLGNTEAFF

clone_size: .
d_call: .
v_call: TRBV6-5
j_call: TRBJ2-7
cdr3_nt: TGTGCCAGCAGTTACAATTACAGGGCCTACGAGCAGTACTTC
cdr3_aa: CASSYNYRAYEQYF

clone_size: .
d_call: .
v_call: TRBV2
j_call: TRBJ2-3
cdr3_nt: TGTGCCAGCAGTGATTTGGGGAGCACAGATACGCAGTATTTT
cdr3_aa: CASSDLGSTDTQYF

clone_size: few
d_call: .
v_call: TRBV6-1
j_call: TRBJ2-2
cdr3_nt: TGTGCCAGCAGTGAATTGGTCAGGGCCACCGGGGAGCTGTTTTTT
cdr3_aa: CASSELVRATGELFF

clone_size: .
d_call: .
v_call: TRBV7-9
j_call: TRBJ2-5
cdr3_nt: TGTGCCAGCAGTAAAGGAGGATTACAAGAGACCCAGTACTTC
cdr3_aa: CASSKGGLQETQYF

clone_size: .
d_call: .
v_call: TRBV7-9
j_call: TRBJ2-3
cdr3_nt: TGTGCCAGCAGCCCCTGGGTCGGCAGCACAGATACGCAGTATTTT
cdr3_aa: CASSPWVGSTDTQYF

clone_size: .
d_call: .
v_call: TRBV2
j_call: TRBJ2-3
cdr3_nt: TGTGCCAGCAGTGAAGAGGGCGGCACAGATACGCAGTATTTT
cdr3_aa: CASSEEGGTDTQYF

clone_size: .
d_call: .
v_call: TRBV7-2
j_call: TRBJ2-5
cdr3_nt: TGTGCCAGCAGCTTTCTGGGGCTAAGGATAGAGACCCAGTACTTC
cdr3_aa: CASSFLGLRIETQYF

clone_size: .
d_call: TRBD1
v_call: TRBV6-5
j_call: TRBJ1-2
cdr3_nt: TGTGCCAGCAGTTACTCCCCCTTACAGGGGGCCGGTGGCTACACCTTC
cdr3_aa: CASSYSPLQGAGGYTF

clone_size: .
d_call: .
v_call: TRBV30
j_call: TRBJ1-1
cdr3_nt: TGTGCCTGGGCTGGACAGAACACTGAAGCTTTCTTT
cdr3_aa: CAWAGQNTEAFF

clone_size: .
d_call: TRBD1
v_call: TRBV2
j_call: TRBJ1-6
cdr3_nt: TGTGCCAGCAGCCGGGACAGCTATAATTCACCCCTCCACTTT
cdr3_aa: CASSRDSYNSPLHF

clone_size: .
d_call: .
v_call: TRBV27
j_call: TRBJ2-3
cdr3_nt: TGTGCCAGCAGTTTTCTGTCTGGGCCCGGCGATACGCAGTATTTT
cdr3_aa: CASSFLSGPGDTQYF

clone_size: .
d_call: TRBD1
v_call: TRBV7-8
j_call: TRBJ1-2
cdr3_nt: TGTGCCAGCAGCTTAGGGACAGGGTATGGCTACACCTTC
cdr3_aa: CASSLGTGYGYTF

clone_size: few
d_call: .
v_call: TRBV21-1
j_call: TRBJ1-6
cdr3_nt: TGTGCCAGCAGCTCCTACCGTACACCCCTCCACTTT
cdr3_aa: CASSSYRTPLHF

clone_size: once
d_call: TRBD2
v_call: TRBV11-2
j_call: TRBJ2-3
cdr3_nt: TGTGCCAGCAGCTTAGTCCGGGGGGGCCCAGATACGCAGTATTTT
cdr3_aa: CASSLVRGGPDTQYF

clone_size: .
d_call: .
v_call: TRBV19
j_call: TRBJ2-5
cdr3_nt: TGTGCCAGTAATGGGGGTGGGGAGACCCAGTACTTC
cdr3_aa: CASNGGGETQYF

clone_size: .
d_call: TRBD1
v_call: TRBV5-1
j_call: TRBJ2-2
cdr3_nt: TGCGCCAGCAGCTTATCCGGGACAGGACAGATGGGGGCCGGGGAGCTGTTTTTT
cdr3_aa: CASSLSGTGQMGAGELFF

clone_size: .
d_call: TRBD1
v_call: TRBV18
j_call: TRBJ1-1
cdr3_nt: TGTGCCAGCTCGTCCCGGGACAGGGCAACTTTCTTT
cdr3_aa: CASSSRDRATFF

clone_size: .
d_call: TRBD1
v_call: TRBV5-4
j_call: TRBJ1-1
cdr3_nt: TGTGCCAGCAGCAGATGGCCCGGGACAGGGATCACTGAAGCTTTCTTT
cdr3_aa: CASSRWPGTGITEAFF